A selection of T cell receptor beta chains follows, all from one sample in a study of blood T cell repertoires in COVID-19. Sequencing was performed with immunoSEQ multiplex PCR; in TCRdb, only in-frame clones are kept and a portion is missing. The repertoire holds some 70,000 clones, with around 83% as singletons. The sequencing input was peripheral blood. All receptors derive from a man older than 75 with acute or convalescent COVID-19. CDR3s include the opening cysteine and the closing phenylalanine or tryptophan. The D gene is left open where the match is weak. Clone size is stated in some rows and not others, as once, few, many or a class when expanded.

v_call	j_call	d_call	clone_size	cdr3_nt	cdr3_aa
TRBV7-9	TRBJ2-7	TRBD1	-	TGTGCCAGCAGCTACGGACAGGGATCGTACGAGCAGTACTTC	CASSYGQGSYEQYF
TRBV18	TRBJ2-7	TRBD1	few	TGTGCCAGCTCGAATGGACAGGCCGACGAGCAGTACTTC	CASSNGQADEQYF
TRBV7-3	TRBJ2-3	TRBD2	-	TGTGCCAGCAGCCCGGGACTAGCGGGAGACGCAGATACGCAGTATTTT	CASSPGLAGDADTQYF
TRBV14	TRBJ2-2	-	-	TGTGCCAGCAGCCACCCTAATTTAGGGGCCTCGAACACCGGGGAGCTGTTTTTT	CASSHPNLGASNTGELFF
TRBV19	TRBJ1-5	TRBD1	-	TGTGCCAGTAGTGCTCTGGGGACAGGGGTAGATCAGCCCCAGCATTTT	CASSALGTGVDQPQHF
TRBV19	TRBJ1-5	TRBD1	few	TGTGCCAGTAGGATCACCCTCCGGACAGGAAATCAGCCCCAGCATTTT	CASRITLRTGNQPQHF
TRBV3-1/TRBV3-2	TRBJ1-1	-	-	TGTGCCAGCAGCCAAGGAGCCCTTGCTGGCACTGAAGCTTTCTTT	CASSQGALAGTEAFF
TRBV19	TRBJ1-1	-	-	TGTGCCAGTAGTGTCCCTGGGGGGGCGAACACTGAAGCTTTCTTT	CASSVPGGANTEAFF
TRBV18	TRBJ2-3	TRBD2	-	TGTGCCAGCTCACGACTTCCCGGGACTAGCGGACGCACAGATACGCAGTATTTT	CASSRLPGTSGRTDTQYF
TRBV7-2	TRBJ2-7	-	-	TGTGCCAGCAGCTCGCCGGGACTTTTGCTCTCCTACGAGCAGTACTTC	CASSSPGLLLSYEQYF
TRBV7-2	TRBJ2-5	-	once	TGTGCCAGCAGCTTCACGGGAGTCCTCCAAGAGACCCAGTACTTC	CASSFTGVLQETQYF
TRBV9	TRBJ2-1	TRBD2	-	TGTGCCAGCAGCAGCATAGCGGGCAGCTCCTACAATGAGCAGTTCTTC	CASSSIAGSSYNEQFF
TRBV6-5	TRBJ2-1	TRBD1	-	TGTGCCAGCCAGCGGGACAGGGGGCAGAACAATGAGCAGTTCTTC	CASQRDRGQNNEQFF
TRBV19	TRBJ1-1	-	-	TGTGCCAGTAGTGGGGGGTACACTGAAGCTTTCTTT	CASSGGYTEAFF
TRBV3-1/TRBV3-2	TRBJ1-2	TRBD1	-	TGTGCCAGCAGCCTAGGACAGGGATATGGCTACACCTTC	CASSLGQGYGYTF
TRBV5-1	TRBJ2-1	-	-	TGCGCCAGCAGCTTGGCCGGGGGATTAGTCAATGAGCAGTTCTTC	CASSLAGGLVNEQFF